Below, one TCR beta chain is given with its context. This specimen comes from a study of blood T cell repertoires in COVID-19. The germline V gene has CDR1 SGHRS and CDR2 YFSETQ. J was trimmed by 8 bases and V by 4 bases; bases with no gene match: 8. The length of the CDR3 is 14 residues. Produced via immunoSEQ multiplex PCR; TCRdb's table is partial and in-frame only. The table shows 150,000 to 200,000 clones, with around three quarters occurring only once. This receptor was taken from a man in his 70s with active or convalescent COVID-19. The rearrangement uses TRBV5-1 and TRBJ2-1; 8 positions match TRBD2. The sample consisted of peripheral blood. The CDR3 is CASSVGLATDEQFF. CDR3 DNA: TGCGCCAGCAGCGTTGGACTAGCAACCGATGAGCAGTTCTTC.